One sample yielded the 21 T cell receptor beta chains listed below, sequenced in a study of OX40 agonist ivuxolimab in advanced cancers. Repertoires were generated with immunoSEQ multiplex PCR, while TCRdb's copy carries only in-frame clones and drops some. The table records tens of thousands of clones, around 82% of them present only once. The material was CD4+ or CD8+ T cells sorted from blood, obtained in a trial of the OX40 agonist ivuxolimab. All receptors derive from an adult with an advanced solid tumor such as melanoma, head and neck, liver or kidney cancer.

The chain recombines TRBV27 with TRBJ2-6; D unresolved. Germline CDR1 is MNHEY and CDR2 is SMNVEV (reference sequence). The CDR3 contains 14 residues. The V and J ends lost 4 bases and 0 bases respectively, with 4 bases between them. The CDR3 region is CASSWRSGANVLTF. CDR3 sequence (DNA): TGTGCCAGCAGTTGGCGCTCTGGGGCCAACGTCCTGACTTTC.

This chain uses TRBV4-1 with TRBJ2-7; no reliable D call. Germline loops: CDR1 MGHRA, CDR2 YSYEKL. The CDR3 spans 16 residues. Between the trimmed V and J ends, which lost 0 bases and 8 bases, there was a span of 20 bases. The CDR3, as DNA: TGCGCCAGCAGCCAAGACGTGGGGTACCTCCTTGGGCAGCAGTACTTC. It codes for CASSQDVGYLLGQQYF.

The V and J genes are TRBV29-1 and TRBJ2-2, with a possible D match to TRBD2 (6 bases). The CDR3 loop spans 13 amino acids. CDR1 and CDR2 from the germline V gene are SQVTM and ANQGSEA. Trimming removed 6 bases from V and 6 bases from J, with 14 bases in between. CDR3 sequence reads: CSVHLGGAGELFF. DNA for the CDR3: TGCAGCGTGCACCTTGGCGGGGCCGGGGAGCTGTTTTTT.

This chain joins TRBV28 and TRBJ2-1; D unclear. This CDR3 spans 12 amino acids. Trimming took off 4 bases at V and 11 bases at J, with 12 bases between the two ends. Germline loops: CDR1 MDHEN, CDR2 SYDVKM. CDR3 sequence reads: CASSSIRHKQFF. CDR3 bases: TGTGCCAGCAGTTCGATTCGGCACAAGCAGTTCTTC.

The chain carries TRBV7-2 and TRBJ2-7, with a weak D call TRBD2 (6 bases). The CDR3 contains 11 residues. The V gene lost 10 bases and the J gene lost 2 bases, with 9 bases spanning the gap. Germline-derived CDR1 and CDR2 are SGHTA and FQGNSA. This CDR3 reads CATGGPYEQYF. In DNA, the CDR3 is TGTGCCACCGGGGGTCCCTACGAGCAGTACTTC. Drawing the rest from reference TRBV7-2 and TRBJ2-7, the complete variable domain is GAGVSQSPSNKVTEKGKDVELRCDPISGHTALYWYRQSLGQGLEFLIYFQGNSAPDKSGLPSDRFSAERTGGSVSTLTIQRTQQEDSAVYLCATGGPYEQYFGPGTRLTVT.

The chain combines TRBV7-2 with TRBJ2-7; TRBD1 matches at 8 bases. The CDR3 has 15 residues. The junction had 5 bases not matched to a gene; V was cut back by 4 bases and J by 0 bases. Germline values: CDR1 SGHTA, CDR2 FQGNSA. The CDR3 sequence: CASSSGQGFSYEQYF. For the CDR3, the DNA is TGTGCCAGCAGCTCTGGACAGGGATTCTCCTACGAGCAGTACTTC.

The chain links TRBV29-1 to TRBJ2-3; D is unclear. Per the germline V gene, CDR1 is SQVTM and CDR2 is ANQGSEA. V was trimmed by 7 bases and J by 2 bases, leaving 10 bases between them. The CDR3 is made up of 12 amino acids. The CDR3 reads CSGSESTDTQYF. In DNA, the CDR3 is TGCAGCGGTTCGGAGTCCACAGATACGCAGTATTTT.

The rearrangement joins TRBV19 to TRBJ1-5; the match to TRBD1 covers 8 bases. The CDR3 is made up of 14 amino acids. CDR1 LNHDA and CDR2 SQIVND come from the germline V gene (reference sequence). The J segment lost 1 base and the V segment lost 11 bases, leaving 7 bases of the junction unmatched. Written as DNA, the CDR3 is TGTGCCGGGGGCCACAGGGGGAGCAATCAGCCCCAGCATTTT. It yields the protein CAGGHRGSNQPQHF.

The rearrangement links TRBV7-2 to TRBJ1-2, with 7 positions matching TRBD1. The trim removed 4 bases at V and 1 base at J, leaving 3 bases unmatched. Germline V gene lookup returns CDR1 SGHTA and CDR2 FQGNSA. This CDR3 spans 14 amino acids. As DNA, the CDR3 is TGTGCCAGCAGCTCACAGGGGTTTAACTATGGCTACACCTTC. Translating gives CASSSQGFNYGYTF.

The chain recombines TRBV13 with TRBJ1-2; D remains ambiguous. The V end lost 0 bases, the J end lost 8 bases, and 13 bases lay between the germline ends. This CDR3 spans 14 amino acids. CDR1 is PRHDT, CDR2 FYEKMQ, per germline (reference sequence). CDR3 DNA: TGTGCCAGCAGCTTAGGTAGGAATTCGGGCGGCTACACCTTC. Amino acid sequence: CASSLGRNSGGYTF.

The chain uses TRBV28 and TRBJ1-1, with D unclear. V was shortened by 8 bases and J by 3 bases, with 10 bases between the two germline ends. This CDR3 comprises 12 residues. The germline CDR1 and CDR2 sequences are MDHEN and SYDVKM. The DNA of the CDR3 is TGTGCCAGCCGTAAGAGGTACACTGAAGCTTTCTTT. This translates into CASRKRYTEAFF.

The genes are TRBV27 and TRBJ2-6, with a weak D call TRBD1 (6 bases). The V end lost 6 bases, the J end lost 4 bases, and 16 bases lay between the germline ends. Per germline, CDR1 MNHEY and CDR2 SMNVEV (reference sequence). The CDR3 is made up of 16 amino acids. The CDR3 loop reads CASRLNRVRGANVLTF. The DNA for the CDR3 is TGTGCCAGCAGATTGAACAGGGTGAGGGGGGCCAACGTCCTGACTTTC.

The rearrangement uses TRBV15 and TRBJ2-7; D not certain. Between the trimmed V and J ends, which lost 3 bases and 3 bases, there was a span of 12 bases. CDR1 is LNHNV and CDR2 is YYDKDF in the germline V gene (reference sequence). The CDR3 is 14 amino acids. The CDR3 loop is CATSRGGNIYEQYF. In DNA, the CDR3 is TGTGCCACCAGCAGGGGTGGCAACATCTACGAGCAGTACTTC.

This sequence joins TRBV7-8 and TRBJ2-1; D is unclear. CDR3 size: 14 residues. V lost 5 bases to trimming and J lost 5 bases, with 13 bases between them. Germline V CDR1 and CDR2: SGHVS, FQNEAQ. The CDR3 DNA is TGTGCCAGCAGCCCCCGGCCAACTAACAATGAGCAGTTCTTC. This codes for CASSPRPTNNEQFF. Using reference TRBV7-8 and TRBJ2-1 for the parts outside the CDR3, the full variable domain is GAGVSQSPRYKVAKRGQDVALRCDPISGHVSLFWYQQALGQGPEFLTYFQNEAQLDKSGLPSDRFFAERPEGSVSTLKIQRTQQEDSAVYLCASSPRPTNNEQFFGPGTRLTVL.

This chain uses TRBV2 with TRBJ1-5; maybe TRBD1 (5 bases). Germline CDR1 is SNHLY and CDR2 is FYNNEI. Between the trimmed V and J ends, which lost 7 bases and 3 bases, there was a span of 10 bases. The CDR3 is 13 amino acids. In DNA form, the CDR3 reads TGTGCCAGCACCAGGGTCAACAATCAGCCCCAGCATTTT. It encodes CASTRVNNQPQHF.

V gene TRBV7-2 combines with J gene TRBJ2-1; TRBD1 or TRBD2 may be the D gene (7 bases each). The V and J ends lost 5 bases and 1 base respectively, with 12 bases between them. Germline CDR1 SGHTA, CDR2 FQGNSA. The length of the CDR3 is 15 residues. The CDR3: CASSQQGGSYNEQFF. CDR3 DNA sequence: TGTGCCAGCAGCCAGCAGGGGGGGTCCTACAATGAGCAGTTCTTC.

The chain recombines TRBV19 with TRBJ2-7, with D tentatively TRBD1 (6 bases). CDR3 size: 13 residues. The germline V gene encodes CDR1 LNHDA and CDR2 SQIVND (reference sequence). Trimming pared 6 bases from V and 2 bases from J, leaving 11 bases between. In DNA, the CDR3 is TGTGCCAGTAGCCCAGGGGCCACCTACGAGCAGTACTTC. This codes for CASSPGATYEQYF. The complete variable domain, with remaining parts taken from reference TRBV19 and TRBJ2-7, reads DGGITQSPKYLFRKEGQNVTLSCEQNLNHDAMYWYRQDPGQGLRLIYYSQIVNDFQKGDIAEGYSVSREKKESFPLTVTSAQKNPTAFYLCASSPGATYEQYFGPGTRLTVT.

V is TRBV19 and J is TRBJ2-7, with no clear D. Deletions cut 3 bases from V and 5 bases from J, with 14 bases between. Germline V gene data show CDR1 as LNHDA and CDR2 as SQIVND (reference sequence). The CDR3 loop spans 14 amino acids. The CDR3 nucleotides read TGTGCCAGTAGTATGAGTCTAAACTACGACGAGCAGTACTTC. Amino acids: CASSMSLNYDEQYF. The full variable domain, its missing parts supplied by reference TRBV19 and TRBJ2-7, is DGGITQSPKYLFRKEGQNVTLSCEQNLNHDAMYWYRQDPGQGLRLIYYSQIVNDFQKGDIAEGYSVSREKKESFPLTVTSAQKNPTAFYLCASSMSLNYDEQYFGPGTRLTVT.

The chain carries TRBV6-6 and TRBJ1-1; D uncertain. The V and J ends lost 7 bases and 11 bases respectively, with 14 bases between them. The CDR3 length is 11 residues. CDR1 is MNHNY, CDR2 SVGAGI, per germline (reference sequence). The CDR3 spells CASMRSSTAFF. CDR3 bases: TGTGCCAGCATGAGGTCATCTACGGCTTTCTTT.

V usage is TRBV9 and J usage is TRBJ2-7; 11 nucleotides agree with TRBD2. CDR1 SGDLS and CDR2 YYNGEE come from the germline V gene. This CDR3 has 16 residues. J lost 0 bases, V lost 4 bases, and 6 bases had no gene match. This CDR3 is CASSPGLAGRSYEQYF. The CDR3 DNA follows: TGTGCCAGCAGCCCCGGACTAGCGGGCCGCTCCTACGAGCAGTACTTC.

V and J are TRBV30 and TRBJ1-1, with a weak D call TRBD1 (6 bases). The V end was cut by 3 bases, the J end by 3 bases, with 14 bases between. Looked up from germline, CDR1 is GTSNPN and CDR2 is SVGIG (reference sequence). The CDR3 extends over 14 amino acids. CDR3 coding DNA: TGTGCCTGGAGGTGGGGGGGCTATGACACTGAAGCTTTCTTT. Protein product: CAWRWGGYDTEAFF.